The source of this T cell receptor beta chain is a study of shared clonotypes between healthy human individuals. Study-wide results and caveats: Lower generation probabilities were found for non-shared clonotypes than for those shared by all four donors.

Trimming removed 5 bases at V and 0 bases at J, with 19 bases between. The CDR3 covers 17 residues. Germline CDR1 and CDR2: SGHTA and FQGTGA. This clone was seen only once. No antigen is known for it. Naivety among CD8 cells was defined by CD45RO negativity and positive CCR7 selection, thereby excluding terminally differentiated effector memory CD45RA+ cells. Only Caucasian adults living in Nashville, Tennessee served as donors. Assay runs were performed at deep level. TCRdb's copy holds only in-frame clones and misses some; the assay was immunoSEQ multiplex PCR. Counted here are over 2,000,000 clones, just under 95% occurring once; the ten biggest clones make up over 1.5%.

V and J are TRBV7-3 and TRBJ1-2, with a tentative D call TRBD1 (5 bases). The sequencing sample was made of naive CD8+ T cells from PBMCs. The sequence derives from a man younger than 35 in good health. Some clones in this sample may be carry-over from other donors' samples. In DNA form, the CDR3 reads TGTGCCAGCAGCCCGTCGTCCTGGCTGGGGGCTAACTATGGCTACACCTTC. It translates to CASSPSSWLGANYGYTF.